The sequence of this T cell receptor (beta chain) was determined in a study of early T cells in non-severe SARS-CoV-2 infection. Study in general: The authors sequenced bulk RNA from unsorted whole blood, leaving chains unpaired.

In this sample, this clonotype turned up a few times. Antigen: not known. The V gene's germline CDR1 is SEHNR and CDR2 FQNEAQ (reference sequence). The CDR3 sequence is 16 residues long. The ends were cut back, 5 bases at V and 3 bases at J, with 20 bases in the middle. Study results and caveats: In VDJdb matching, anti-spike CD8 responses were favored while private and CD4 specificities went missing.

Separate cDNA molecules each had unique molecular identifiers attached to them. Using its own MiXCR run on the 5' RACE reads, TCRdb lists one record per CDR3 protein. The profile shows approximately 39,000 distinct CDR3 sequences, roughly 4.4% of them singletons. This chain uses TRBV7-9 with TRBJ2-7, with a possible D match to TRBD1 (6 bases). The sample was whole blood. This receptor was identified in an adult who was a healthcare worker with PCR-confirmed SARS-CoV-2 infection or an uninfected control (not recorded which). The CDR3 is CASSQPTQGKNYEQYF. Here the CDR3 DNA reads TGTGCCAGCAGCCAGCCTACGCAGGGGAAGAACTACGAGCAGTACTTC.